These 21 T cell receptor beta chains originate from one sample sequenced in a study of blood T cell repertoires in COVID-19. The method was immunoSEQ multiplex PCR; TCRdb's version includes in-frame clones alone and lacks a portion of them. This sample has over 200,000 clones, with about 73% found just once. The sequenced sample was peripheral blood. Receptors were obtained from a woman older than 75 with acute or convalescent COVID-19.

The CDR3 sequence is CASSSQGQDTQYF. The CDR3, as DNA: TGTGCCAGCAGTTCACAGGGTCAAGATACGCAGTATTTT. The rearrangement links TRBV27 to TRBJ2-3; D perhaps matches TRBD1 (6 bases). The V and J ends lost 4 bases and 5 bases respectively, with 10 bases between them. The CDR3 contains 13 residues. The germline V gene has CDR1 MNHEY and CDR2 SMNVEV (reference sequence).

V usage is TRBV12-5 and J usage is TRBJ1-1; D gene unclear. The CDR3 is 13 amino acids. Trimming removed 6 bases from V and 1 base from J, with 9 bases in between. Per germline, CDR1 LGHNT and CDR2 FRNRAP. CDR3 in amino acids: CASGTSTNTEAFF. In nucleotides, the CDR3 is TGTGCTAGTGGGACTTCAACGAACACTGAAGCTTTCTTT.

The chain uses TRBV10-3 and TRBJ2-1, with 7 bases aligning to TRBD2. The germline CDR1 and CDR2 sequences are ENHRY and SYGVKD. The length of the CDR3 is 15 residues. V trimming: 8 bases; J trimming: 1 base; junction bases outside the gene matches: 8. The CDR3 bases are TGTGCCATCGCGGCGGGAGTAGTATCCTACAATGAGCAGTTCTTC. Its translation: CAIAAGVVSYNEQFF.

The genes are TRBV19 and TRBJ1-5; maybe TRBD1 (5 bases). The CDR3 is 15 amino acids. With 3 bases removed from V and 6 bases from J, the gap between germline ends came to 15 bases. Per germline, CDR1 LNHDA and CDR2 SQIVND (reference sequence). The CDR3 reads CASSIYGASTQPQHF. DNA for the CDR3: TGTGCCAGTAGTATTTATGGGGCATCAACTCAGCCCCAGCATTTT.

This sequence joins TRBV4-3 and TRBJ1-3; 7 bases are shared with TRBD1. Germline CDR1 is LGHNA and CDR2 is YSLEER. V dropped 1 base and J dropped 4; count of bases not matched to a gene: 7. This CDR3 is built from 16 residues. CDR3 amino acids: CASSQGLGQIGNTIYF. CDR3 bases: TGCGCCAGCAGCCAAGGGCTGGGACAGATAGGAAACACCATATATTTT.

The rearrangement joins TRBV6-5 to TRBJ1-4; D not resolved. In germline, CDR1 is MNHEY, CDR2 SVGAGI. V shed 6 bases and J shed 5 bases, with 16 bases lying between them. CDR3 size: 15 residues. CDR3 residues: CASRHRGSRNEKLFF. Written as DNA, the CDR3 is TGTGCCAGCAGGCACCGAGGCAGCCGAAATGAAAAACTGTTTTTT.

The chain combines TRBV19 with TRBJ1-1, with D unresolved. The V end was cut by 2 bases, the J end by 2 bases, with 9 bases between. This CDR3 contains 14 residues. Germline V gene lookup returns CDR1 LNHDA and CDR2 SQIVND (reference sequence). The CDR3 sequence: CASSITRDNTEAFF. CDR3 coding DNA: TGTGCCAGTAGTATAACGAGGGATAACACTGAAGCTTTCTTT.

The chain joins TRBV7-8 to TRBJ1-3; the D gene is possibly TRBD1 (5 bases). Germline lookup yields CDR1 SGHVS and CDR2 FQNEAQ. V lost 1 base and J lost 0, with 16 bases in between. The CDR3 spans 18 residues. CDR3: CASSLDARESSSGNTIYF. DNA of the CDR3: TGTGCCAGCAGCTTAGATGCCAGGGAATCAAGCTCTGGAAACACCATATATTTT.

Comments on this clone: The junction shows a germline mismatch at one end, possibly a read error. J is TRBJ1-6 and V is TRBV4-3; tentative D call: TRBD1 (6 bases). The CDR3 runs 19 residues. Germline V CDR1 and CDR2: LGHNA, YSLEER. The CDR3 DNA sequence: TGCGCCAGCAGCCAAGATGGGCGGCAGGGGTTCTCCGATAATTCACCCCTCCACTTT. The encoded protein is CASSQDGRQGFSDNSPLHF.

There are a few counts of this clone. CDR3 nucleotide sequence: TGTGCCAGCAGTTCCACACAGGGAAAAGCTAACTATGGCTACACCTTC. It specifies CASSSTQGKANYGYTF. The chain has TRBV2 and TRBJ1-2, with D tentatively TRBD1 (6 bases). Trimming pared 5 bases from V and 0 bases from J, leaving 16 bases between. Germline assignment: CDR1 SNHLY and CDR2 FYNNEI. The CDR3 has 16 amino acids.

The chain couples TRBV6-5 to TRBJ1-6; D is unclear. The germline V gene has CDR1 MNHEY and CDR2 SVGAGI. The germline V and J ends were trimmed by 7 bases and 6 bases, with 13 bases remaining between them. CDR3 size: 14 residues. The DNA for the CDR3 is TGTGCCAGCATCCGAGAGCCGATTAATTCACCCCTCCACTTT. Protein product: CASIREPINSPLHF.

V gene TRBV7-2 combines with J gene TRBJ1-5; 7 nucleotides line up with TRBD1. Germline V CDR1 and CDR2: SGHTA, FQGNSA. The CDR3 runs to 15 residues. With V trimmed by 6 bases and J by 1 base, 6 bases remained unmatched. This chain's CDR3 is CASRPDRASNQPQHF. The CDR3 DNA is TGTGCCAGCAGACCCGACAGGGCCAGCAATCAGCCCCAGCATTTT.

The CDR3 here is CASSSGTGGRWQETQYF. In DNA form, the CDR3 reads TGTGCCAGCAGTTCAGGGACAGGGGGCCGGTGGCAAGAGACCCAGTACTTC. The chain links TRBV6-2 or TRBV6-3 to TRBJ2-5; 12 nucleotides match TRBD1. The ends lost 4 bases at V and 2 bases at J; junction bases unmatched: 8. CDR1 is MNHEY, CDR2 SVGEGT, per germline. The CDR3 runs 17 residues.

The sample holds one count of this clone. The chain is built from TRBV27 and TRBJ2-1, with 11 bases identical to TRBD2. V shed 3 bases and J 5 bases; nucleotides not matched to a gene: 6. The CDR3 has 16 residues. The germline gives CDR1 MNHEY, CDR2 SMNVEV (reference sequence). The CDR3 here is CASSFSLAGGHNEQFF. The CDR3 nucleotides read TGTGCCAGCAGTTTCTCCCTAGCGGGAGGTCACAATGAGCAGTTCTTC.

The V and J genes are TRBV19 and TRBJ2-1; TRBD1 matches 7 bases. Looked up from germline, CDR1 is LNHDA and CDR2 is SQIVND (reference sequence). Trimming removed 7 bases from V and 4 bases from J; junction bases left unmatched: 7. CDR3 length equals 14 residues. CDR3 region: CASKGQSWYNEQFF. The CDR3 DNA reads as TGTGCCAGTAAGGGACAGAGCTGGTACAATGAGCAGTTCTTC.

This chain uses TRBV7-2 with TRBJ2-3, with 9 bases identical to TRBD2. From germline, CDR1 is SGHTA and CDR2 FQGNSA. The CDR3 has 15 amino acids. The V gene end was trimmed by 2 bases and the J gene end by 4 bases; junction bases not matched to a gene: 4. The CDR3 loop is CASSLQSGGPDTQYF. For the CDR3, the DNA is TGTGCCAGCAGCTTACAGAGCGGGGGGCCAGATACGCAGTATTTT. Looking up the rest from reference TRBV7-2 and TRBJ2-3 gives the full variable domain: GAGVSQSPSNKVTEKGKDVELRCDPISGHTALYWYRQSLGQGLEFLIYFQGNSAPDKSGLPSDRFSAERTGGSVSTLTIQRTQQEDSAVYLCASSLQSGGPDTQYFGPGTRLTVL.

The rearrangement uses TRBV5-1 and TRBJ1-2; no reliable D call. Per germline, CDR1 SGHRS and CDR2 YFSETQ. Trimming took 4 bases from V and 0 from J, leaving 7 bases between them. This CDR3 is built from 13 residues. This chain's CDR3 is CASSLGTNYGYTF. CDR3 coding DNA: TGCGCCAGCAGCCTCGGGACTAACTATGGCTACACCTTC.

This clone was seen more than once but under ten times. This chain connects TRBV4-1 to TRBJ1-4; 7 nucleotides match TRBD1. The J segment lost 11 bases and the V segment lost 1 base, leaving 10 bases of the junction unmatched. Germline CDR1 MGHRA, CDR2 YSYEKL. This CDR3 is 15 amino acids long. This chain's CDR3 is CASSQVVVGGGKLFF. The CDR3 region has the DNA TGCGCCAGCAGCCAAGTGGTGGTAGGGGGCGGGAAACTGTTTTTT.

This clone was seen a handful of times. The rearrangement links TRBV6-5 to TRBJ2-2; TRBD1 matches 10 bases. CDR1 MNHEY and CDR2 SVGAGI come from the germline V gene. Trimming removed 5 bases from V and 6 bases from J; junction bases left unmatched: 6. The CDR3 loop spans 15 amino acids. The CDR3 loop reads CASSNDRGPAGELFF. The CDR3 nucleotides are TGTGCCAGCAGTAACGACAGGGGGCCGGCCGGGGAGCTGTTTTTT.

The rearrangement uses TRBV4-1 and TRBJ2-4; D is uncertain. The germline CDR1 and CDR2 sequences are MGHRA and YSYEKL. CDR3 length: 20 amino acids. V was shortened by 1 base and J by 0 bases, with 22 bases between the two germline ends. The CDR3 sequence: CASSQARGSSRFLAKNIQYF. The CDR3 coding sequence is TGCGCCAGCAGCCAAGCCCGAGGCAGTTCAAGATTCCTAGCCAAAAACATTCAGTACTTC.

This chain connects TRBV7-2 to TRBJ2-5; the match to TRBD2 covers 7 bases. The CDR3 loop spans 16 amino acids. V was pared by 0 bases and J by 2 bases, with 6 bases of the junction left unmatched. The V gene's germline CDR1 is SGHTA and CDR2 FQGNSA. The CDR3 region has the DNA TGTGCCAGCAGCTTAGCGTTTGGGGGGGGGCAAGAGACCCAGTACTTC. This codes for CASSLAFGGGQETQYF.